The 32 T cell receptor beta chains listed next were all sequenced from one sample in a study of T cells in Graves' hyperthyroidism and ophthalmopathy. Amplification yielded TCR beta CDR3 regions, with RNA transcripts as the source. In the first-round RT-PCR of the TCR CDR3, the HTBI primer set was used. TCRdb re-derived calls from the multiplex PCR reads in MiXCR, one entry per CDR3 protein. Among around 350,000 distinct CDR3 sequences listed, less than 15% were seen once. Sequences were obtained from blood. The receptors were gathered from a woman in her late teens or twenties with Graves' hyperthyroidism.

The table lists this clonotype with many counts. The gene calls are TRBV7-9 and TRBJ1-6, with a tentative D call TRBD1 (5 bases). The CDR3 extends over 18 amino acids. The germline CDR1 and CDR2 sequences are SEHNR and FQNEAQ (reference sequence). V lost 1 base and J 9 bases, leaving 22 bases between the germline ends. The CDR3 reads CASSLDRLRIVGASPLHF. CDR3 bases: TGTGCCAGCAGCTTAGATAGGCTCAGGATCGTCGGGGCTTCACCCCTCCACTTT.

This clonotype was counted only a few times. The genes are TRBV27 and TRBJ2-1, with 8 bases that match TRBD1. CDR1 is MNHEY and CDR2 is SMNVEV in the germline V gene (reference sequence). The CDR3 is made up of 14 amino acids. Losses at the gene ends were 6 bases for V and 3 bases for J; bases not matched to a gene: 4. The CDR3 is CASRGTGNYNEQFF. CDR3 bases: TGTGCCAGCAGAGGGACAGGAAACTACAATGAGCAGTTCTTC.

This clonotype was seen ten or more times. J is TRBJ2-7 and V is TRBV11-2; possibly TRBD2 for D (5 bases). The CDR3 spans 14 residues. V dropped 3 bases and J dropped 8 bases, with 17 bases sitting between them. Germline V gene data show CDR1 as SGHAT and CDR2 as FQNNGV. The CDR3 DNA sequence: TGTGCCAGCAGCTTTGAGACTACACTGAGAAAGCAGTACTTC. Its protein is CASSFETTLRKQYF.

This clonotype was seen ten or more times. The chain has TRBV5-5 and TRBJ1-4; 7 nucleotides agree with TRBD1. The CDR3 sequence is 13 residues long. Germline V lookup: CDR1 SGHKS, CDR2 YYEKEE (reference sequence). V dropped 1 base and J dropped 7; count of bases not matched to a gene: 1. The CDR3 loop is CASSLRDSEKLFF. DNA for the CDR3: TGTGCCAGCAGCTTGCGGGACAGTGAAAAACTGTTTTTT.

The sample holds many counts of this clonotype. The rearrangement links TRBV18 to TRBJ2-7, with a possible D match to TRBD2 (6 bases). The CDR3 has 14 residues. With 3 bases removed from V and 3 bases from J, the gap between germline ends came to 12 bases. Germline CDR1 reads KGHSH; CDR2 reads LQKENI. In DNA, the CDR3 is TGTGCCAGCTCACCGGTTGCGGAGGGCTACGAGCAGTACTTC. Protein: CASSPVAEGYEQYF.

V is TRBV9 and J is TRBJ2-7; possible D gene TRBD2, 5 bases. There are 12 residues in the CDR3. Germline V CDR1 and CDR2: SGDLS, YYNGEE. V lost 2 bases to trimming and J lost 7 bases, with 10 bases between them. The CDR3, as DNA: TGTGCCAGCAGCGTCCCCCCGGGGGAGCAGTACTTC. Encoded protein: CASSVPPGEQYF.

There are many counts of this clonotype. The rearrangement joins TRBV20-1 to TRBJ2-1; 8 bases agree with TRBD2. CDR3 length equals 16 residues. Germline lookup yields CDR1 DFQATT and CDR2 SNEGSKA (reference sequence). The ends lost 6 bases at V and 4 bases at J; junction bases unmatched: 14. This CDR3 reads CSAPKAGTRPYNEQFF. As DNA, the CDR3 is TGCAGTGCCCCAAAGGCCGGGACTAGACCTTACAATGAGCAGTTCTTC.

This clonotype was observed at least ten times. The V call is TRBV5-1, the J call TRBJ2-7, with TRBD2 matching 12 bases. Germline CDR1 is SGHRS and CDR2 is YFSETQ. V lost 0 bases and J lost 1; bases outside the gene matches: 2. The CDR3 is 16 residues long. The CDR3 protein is CASSLGGLAGSYEQYF. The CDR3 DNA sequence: TGCGCCAGCAGCTTGGGGGGACTAGCGGGTTCCTACGAGCAGTACTTC.

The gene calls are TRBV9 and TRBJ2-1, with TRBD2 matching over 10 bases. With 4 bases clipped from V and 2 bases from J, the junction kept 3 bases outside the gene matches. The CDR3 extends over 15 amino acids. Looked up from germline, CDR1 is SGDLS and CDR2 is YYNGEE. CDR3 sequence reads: CASSRTSGAYNEQFF. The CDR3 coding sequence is TGTGCCAGCAGCCGGACTAGCGGTGCCTACAATGAGCAGTTCTTC.

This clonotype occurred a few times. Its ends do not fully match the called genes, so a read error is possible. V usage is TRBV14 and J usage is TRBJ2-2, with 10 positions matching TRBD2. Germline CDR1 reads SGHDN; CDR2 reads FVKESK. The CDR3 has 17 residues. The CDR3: CANSPRPDASGGGELFF. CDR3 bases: TGTGCCAACAGCCCTCGACCTGACGCTAGCGGGGGCGGGGAGCTGTTTTTT.

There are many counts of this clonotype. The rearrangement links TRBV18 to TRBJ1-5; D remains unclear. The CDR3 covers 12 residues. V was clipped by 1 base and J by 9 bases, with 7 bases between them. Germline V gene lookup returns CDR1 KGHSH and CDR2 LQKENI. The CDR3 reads CASSPQEGPQHF. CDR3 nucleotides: TGTGCCAGCTCACCACAGGAGGGGCCCCAGCATTTT.

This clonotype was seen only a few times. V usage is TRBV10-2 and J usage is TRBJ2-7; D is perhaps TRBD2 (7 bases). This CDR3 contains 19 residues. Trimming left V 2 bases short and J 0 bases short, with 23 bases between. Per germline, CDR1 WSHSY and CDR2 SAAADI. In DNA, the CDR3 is TGCGCCAGCAGTGAGGGGTGGGAGGGCAGGGGTACGCACTCCTACGAGCAGTACTTC. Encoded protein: CASSEGWEGRGTHSYEQYF.

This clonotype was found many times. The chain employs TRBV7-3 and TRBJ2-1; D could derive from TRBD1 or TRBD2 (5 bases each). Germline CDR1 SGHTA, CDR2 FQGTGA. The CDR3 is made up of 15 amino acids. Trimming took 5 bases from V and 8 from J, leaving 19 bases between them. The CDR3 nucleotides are TGTGCCAGCAGCGCGAAACACGAACGGGGCCATGAGCAGTTCTTC. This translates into CASSAKHERGHEQFF.

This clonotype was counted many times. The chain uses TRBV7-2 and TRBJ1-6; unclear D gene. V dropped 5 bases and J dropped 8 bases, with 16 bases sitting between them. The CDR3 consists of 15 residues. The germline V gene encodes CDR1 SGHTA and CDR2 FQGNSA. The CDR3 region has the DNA TGTGCCAGCAGCCGACGGGGATCTGTAGATTCACCCCTCCACTTT. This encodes CASSRRGSVDSPLHF.

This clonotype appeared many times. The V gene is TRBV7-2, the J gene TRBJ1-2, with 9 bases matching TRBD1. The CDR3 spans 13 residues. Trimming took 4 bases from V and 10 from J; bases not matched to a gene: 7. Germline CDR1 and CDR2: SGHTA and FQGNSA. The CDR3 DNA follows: TGTGCCAGCAGCTCGACGGGACAGGGTGACTACACCTTC. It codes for CASSSTGQGDYTF.

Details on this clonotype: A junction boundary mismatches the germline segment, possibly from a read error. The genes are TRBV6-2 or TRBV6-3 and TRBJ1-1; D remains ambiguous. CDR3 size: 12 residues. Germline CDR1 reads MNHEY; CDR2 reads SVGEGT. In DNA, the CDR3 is TGTGCCAGCGGCCGGCAGAACACTGAAGCTTTTTTT. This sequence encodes CASGRQNTEAFF.

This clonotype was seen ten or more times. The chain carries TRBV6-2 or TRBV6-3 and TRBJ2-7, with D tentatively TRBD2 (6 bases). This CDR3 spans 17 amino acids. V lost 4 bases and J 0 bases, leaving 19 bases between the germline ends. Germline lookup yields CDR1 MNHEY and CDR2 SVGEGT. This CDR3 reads CASSLYSGGADSYEQYF. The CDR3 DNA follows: TGTGCCAGCAGTTTATATTCAGGCGGGGCAGACTCCTACGAGCAGTACTTC.

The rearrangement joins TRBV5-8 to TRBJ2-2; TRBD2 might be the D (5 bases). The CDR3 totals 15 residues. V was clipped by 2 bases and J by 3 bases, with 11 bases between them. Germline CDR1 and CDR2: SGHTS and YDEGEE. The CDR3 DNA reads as TGTGCCAGCAGCTTTATGGAGGCGGACACCGGGGAGCTGTTTTTT. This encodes CASSFMEADTGELFF.

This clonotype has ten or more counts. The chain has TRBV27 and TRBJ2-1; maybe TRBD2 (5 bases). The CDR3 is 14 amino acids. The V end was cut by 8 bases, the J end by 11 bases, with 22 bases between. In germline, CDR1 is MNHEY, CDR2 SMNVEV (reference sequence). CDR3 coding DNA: TGTGCCAGCGGCGGTGGGGTGCTCGGGGATAAGCAGTTCTTC. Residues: CASGGGVLGDKQFF.

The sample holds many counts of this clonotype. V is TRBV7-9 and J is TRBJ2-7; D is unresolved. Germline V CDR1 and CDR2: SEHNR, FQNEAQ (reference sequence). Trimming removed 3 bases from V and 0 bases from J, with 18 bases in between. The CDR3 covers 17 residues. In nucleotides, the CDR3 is TGTGCCAGCAGCTTTCAAACGGCCCTAAGTAGCTCCTACGAGCAGTACTTC. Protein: CASSFQTALSSSYEQYF.

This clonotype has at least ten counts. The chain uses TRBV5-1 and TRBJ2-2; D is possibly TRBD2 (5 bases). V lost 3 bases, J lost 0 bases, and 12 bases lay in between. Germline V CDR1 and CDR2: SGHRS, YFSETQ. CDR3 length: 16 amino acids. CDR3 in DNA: TGCGCCAGCAGCTCCCGGGGTAGCGCGAACACCGGGGAGCTGTTTTTT. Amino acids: CASSSRGSANTGELFF.

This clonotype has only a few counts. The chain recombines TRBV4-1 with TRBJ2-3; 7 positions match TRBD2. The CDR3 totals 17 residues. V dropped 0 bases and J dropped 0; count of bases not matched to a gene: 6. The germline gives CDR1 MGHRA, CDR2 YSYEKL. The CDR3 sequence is CASSQEGPGRSTDTQYF. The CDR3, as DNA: TGCGCCAGCAGCCAAGAAGGCCCCGGGAGGAGCACAGATACGCAGTATTTT.

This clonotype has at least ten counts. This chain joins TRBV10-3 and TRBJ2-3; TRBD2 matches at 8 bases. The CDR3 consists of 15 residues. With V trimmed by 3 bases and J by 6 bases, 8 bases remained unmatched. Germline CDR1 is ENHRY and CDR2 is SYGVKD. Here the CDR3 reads CAISDPGGPSDTQYF. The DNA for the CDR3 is TGTGCCATCAGTGACCCGGGGGGGCCATCGGATACGCAGTATTTT.

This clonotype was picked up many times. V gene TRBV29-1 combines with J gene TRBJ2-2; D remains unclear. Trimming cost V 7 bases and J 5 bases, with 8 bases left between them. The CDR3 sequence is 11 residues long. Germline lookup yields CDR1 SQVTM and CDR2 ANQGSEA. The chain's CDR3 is CSASRTGELFF. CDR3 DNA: TGCAGCGCGTCAAGAACCGGGGAGCTGTTTTTT.

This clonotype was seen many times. CDR3 in amino acids: CASSPAGTGFDDEQFF. The CDR3 nucleotides read TGTGCCAGCTCGCCTGCCGGGACAGGGTTTGACGATGAGCAGTTCTTC. The V call is TRBV18, the J call TRBJ2-1; 9 bases are a match to TRBD1. Germline V gene data show CDR1 as KGHSH and CDR2 as LQKENI. V was clipped by 6 bases and J by 8 bases; unmatched bases: 14. The CDR3 totals 16 residues.

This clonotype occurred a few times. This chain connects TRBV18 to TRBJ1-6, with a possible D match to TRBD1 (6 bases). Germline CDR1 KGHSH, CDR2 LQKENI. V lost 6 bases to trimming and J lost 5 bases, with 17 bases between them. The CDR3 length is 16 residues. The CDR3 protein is CASSIQGQNNNSPLHF. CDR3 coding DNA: TGTGCCAGCTCGATACAGGGTCAAAATAATAATTCACCCCTCCACTTT.

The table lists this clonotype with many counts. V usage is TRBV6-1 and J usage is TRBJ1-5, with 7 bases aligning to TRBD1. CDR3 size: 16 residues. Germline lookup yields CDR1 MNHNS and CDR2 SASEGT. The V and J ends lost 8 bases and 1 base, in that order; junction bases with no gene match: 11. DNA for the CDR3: TGTGCCAGCCGAGTTGGAGGGGGCCTGAGCAATCAGCCCCAGCATTTT. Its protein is CASRVGGGLSNQPQHF.

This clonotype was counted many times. CDR3 nucleotides: TGTGCCAGCAGCCGACCGGGACTCGAAAATTCACCCCTCCACTTT. Its protein product is CASSRPGLENSPLHF. This chain uses TRBV11-2 with TRBJ1-6, with a tentative D call TRBD1 (5 bases). Trimming took off 5 bases at V and 7 bases at J, with 15 bases between the two ends. The CDR3 extends over 15 amino acids. CDR1 and CDR2 (germline): SGHAT, FQNNGV. Full variable domain (missing parts from reference TRBV11-2 and TRBJ1-6): EAGVAQSPRYKIIEKRQSVAFWCNPISGHATLYWYQQILGQGPKLLIQFQNNGVVDDSQLPKDRFSAERLKGVDSTLKIQPAKLEDSAVYLCASSRPGLENSPLHFGNGTRLTVT.

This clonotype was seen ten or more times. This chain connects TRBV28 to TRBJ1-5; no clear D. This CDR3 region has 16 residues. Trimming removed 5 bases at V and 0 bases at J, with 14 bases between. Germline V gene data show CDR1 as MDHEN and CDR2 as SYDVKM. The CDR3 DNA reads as TGTGCCAGCAGTCAGCCATGGCATTATAGCAATCAGCCCCAGCATTTT. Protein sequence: CASSQPWHYSNQPQHF. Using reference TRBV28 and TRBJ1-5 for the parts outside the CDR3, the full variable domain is DVKVTQSSRYLVKRTGEKVFLECVQDMDHENMFWYRQDPGLGLRLIYFSYDVKMKEKGDIPEGYSVSREKKERFSLILESASTNQTSMYLCASSQPWHYSNQPQHFGDGTRLSIL.

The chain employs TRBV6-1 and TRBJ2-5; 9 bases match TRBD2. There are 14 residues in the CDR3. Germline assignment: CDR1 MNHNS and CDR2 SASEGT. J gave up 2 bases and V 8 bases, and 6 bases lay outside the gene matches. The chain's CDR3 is CASQRLAVQETQYF. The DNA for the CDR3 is TGTGCCAGCCAAAGACTAGCGGTACAAGAGACCCAGTACTTC.

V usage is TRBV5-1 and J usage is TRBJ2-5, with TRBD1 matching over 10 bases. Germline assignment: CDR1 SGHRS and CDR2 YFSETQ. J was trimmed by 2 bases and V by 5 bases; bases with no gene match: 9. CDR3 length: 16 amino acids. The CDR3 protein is CASRLRGTGAQETQYF. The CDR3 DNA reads TGCGCCAGCAGATTGCGGGGGACAGGGGCTCAAGAGACCCAGTACTTC.

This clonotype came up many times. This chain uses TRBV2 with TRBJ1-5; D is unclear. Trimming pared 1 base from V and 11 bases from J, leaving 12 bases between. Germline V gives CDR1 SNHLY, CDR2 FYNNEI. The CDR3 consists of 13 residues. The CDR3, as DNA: TGTGCCAGCAGTGAAGTCTCCAGAGAAGCCCAGCATTTT. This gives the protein CASSEVSREAQHF.